This TCR beta chain was recorded in a study of CD8 T cells in ankylosing spondylitis. Study outcomes and limitations: What appeared characteristic of ankylosing spondylitis blood was a TCR beta motif of several highly homologous variants. Reactive arthritis synovial fluid and blood were previously reported to contain some motif variants. Researchers report that disease-linked clones proved CD8+ and relatively rare in peripheral blood.

CDR1 is MNHEY, CDR2 SVGEGT, per germline. This CDR3 is 15 amino acids long. Germline trimming cut 6 bases from V and 8 bases from J; bases unmatched to any gene: 12. Using its own MiXCR run on the 5' RACE reads, TCRdb lists one record per CDR3 protein. This table has roughly 440,000 distinct CDR3 sequences, 17% appearing once. For this clonotype: What it binds is not known.

Input material: blood, either unsorted or a sorted T cell fraction (not recorded which). The chain recombines TRBV6-2 or TRBV6-3 with TRBJ2-5, with 10 bases aligning to TRBD2. The TCR comes from a male donor with ankylosing spondylitis. Here the CDR3 DNA reads TGTGCCAGCAGCCCCCCCAGCGGGAGGGCGGATACCCAGTACTTC. Translated, it gives CASSPPSGRADTQYF.